The T cell receptor beta chain under discussion was sequenced for a study of blood T cell repertoires in COVID-19. Study details: Samples representing acute and convalescent COVID-19 were sourced from the United States, Italy and Spain. T cells, B-cell-depleted T cells, or PBMCs provided the cDNA or gDNA that served as material.

This CDR3 has 13 residues. Trimming stripped 4 bases from V and 7 bases from J, with 9 bases between. The germline V gene encodes CDR1 SGHNT and CDR2 YYREEE (reference sequence). Authors' processing steps: Counts of nucleated cells, estimated from reference gene primer amplification, were obtained. The table came from immunoSEQ multiplex PCR; TCRdb's copy has only in-frame clones and leaves some out. The DNA was the basis for D and trimming; V, J and clone size are from that table. The sample has roughly 81,000 clones; roughly 78% are singletons. The chain couples TRBV5-4 to TRBJ1-6, with D unclear. Sequences were obtained from peripheral blood. This receptor was identified in a man aged 55 to 70 with acute or convalescent COVID-19. The CDR3 spells CASSRGENSPLHF. The CDR3 DNA reads as TGTGCCAGCAGCCGTGGGGAGAATTCACCCCTCCACTTT.